The 17 T cell receptor beta chains below all came from one sample that was sequenced in a study of blood T cell repertoires in COVID-19. The protocol was immunoSEQ multiplex PCR, while the TCRdb copy is restricted to in-frame clones and leaves out a portion. The sample includes around 120,000 clones, 90% of them seen just once. Sample: peripheral blood. These receptors all come from a man in his sixties with COVID-19, enrolled during active disease.

The rearrangement uses TRBV7-9 and TRBJ1-6; TRBD1 aligns across 10 bases. This CDR3 has 15 residues. After removal of 1 base from V and 8 bases from J, the junction contained 2 bases not matched to a gene. In germline, CDR1 is SEHNR, CDR2 FQNEAQ (reference sequence). CDR3 nucleotide sequence: TGTGCCAGCAGCTTAGGAGGGACAGGGGATTCACCCCTCCACTTT. This sequence encodes CASSLGGTGDSPLHF.

This clone was picked up one time. This chain uses TRBV5-8 with TRBJ2-1, with a tentative D call TRBD1 (5 bases). CDR3 length: 14 amino acids. Per germline, CDR1 SGHTS and CDR2 YDEGEE. V lost 1 base and J lost 8, with 13 bases in between. This CDR3 is CASSLYLEGDEQFF. CDR3 sequence (DNA): TGTGCCAGCAGCTTGTATCTAGAAGGGGATGAGCAGTTCTTC.

The J gene is TRBJ2-1, the V gene TRBV5-6; tentatively, D is TRBD2 (6 bases). CDR3 length equals 12 residues. V was pared by 5 bases and J by 8 bases, with 11 bases between. In germline, CDR1 is SGHDT, CDR2 YYEEEE. CDR3 in amino acids: CASSRDLYEQFF. The CDR3 coding sequence is TGTGCCAGCAGTAGGGACTTATATGAGCAGTTCTTC. Complete variable domain (other parts from reference TRBV5-6 and TRBJ2-1): DAGVTQSPTHLIKTRGQQVTLRCSPKSGHDTVSWYQQALGQGPQFIFQYYEEEERQRGNFPDRFSGHQFPNYSSELNVNALLLGDSALYLCASSRDLYEQFFGPGTRLTVL.

V usage is TRBV11-3 and J usage is TRBJ2-7; tentatively, D is TRBD1 (6 bases). CDR1 SGHNT and CDR2 YENEEA come from the germline V gene. Trimming took off 0 bases at V and 2 bases at J, with 11 bases between the two ends. This CDR3 has 15 amino acids. Here the CDR3 reads CASSLDRGPTYEQYF. The CDR3 nucleotides are TGTGCCAGCAGCTTAGACAGGGGACCAACCTACGAGCAGTACTTC.

This chain connects TRBV28 to TRBJ1-1; 7 positions match TRBD1. The junction had 11 bases not matched to a gene; V was cut back by 4 bases and J by 6 bases. Germline values: CDR1 MDHEN, CDR2 SYDVKM. The CDR3 contains 15 residues. CDR3 loop: CASSSPGQRTAEAFF. The CDR3 DNA reads TGTGCCAGCAGTTCACCGGGACAGAGAACTGCTGAAGCTTTCTTT.

This chain links TRBV30 with TRBJ1-4, with no clear D. Trimming shortened V by 3 bases and J by 8 bases, and 19 bases separated the two germline ends. This CDR3 is 15 amino acids long. Germline V gives CDR1 GTSNPN, CDR2 SVGIG (reference sequence). The CDR3 reads CAWSPLSGRGEKLFF. Written as DNA, the CDR3 is TGTGCCTGGAGCCCACTTTCGGGCAGAGGGGAAAAACTGTTTTTT.

The gene calls are TRBV5-1 and TRBJ1-1, with 8 bases that match TRBD1. V shed 4 bases, J shed 7 bases, and the junction held 12 bases outside the gene matches. The germline CDR1 and CDR2 sequences are SGHRS and YFSETQ. CDR3 length: 15 residues. The CDR3 loop reads CASSQYPTGDNEAFF. The CDR3 nucleotides read TGCGCCAGCAGCCAATATCCGACAGGGGATAATGAAGCTTTCTTT.

This clone has just one count. The rearrangement uses TRBV7-6 and TRBJ1-2; tentatively, D is TRBD1 (6 bases). The ends were cut back, 4 bases at V and 4 bases at J, with 13 bases in the middle. In germline, CDR1 is SGHVS, CDR2 FNYEAQ. The length of the CDR3 is 14 residues. The CDR3 is CASSSAGAGYGYTF. CDR3 DNA sequence: TGTGCCAGCAGCTCCGCAGGGGCTGGCTATGGCTACACCTTC.

The V and J genes are TRBV19 and TRBJ1-2; TRBD1 matches at 8 bases. V dropped 3 bases and J dropped 2; count of bases not matched to a gene: 5. The CDR3 contains 15 residues. Germline V gene sequence: CDR1 LNHDA, CDR2 SQIVND (reference sequence). The DNA of the CDR3 is TGTGCCAGTAGTATGTTTCAGGGGGCGAACTATGGCTACACCTTC. This codes for CASSMFQGANYGYTF.

The rearrangement uses TRBV24-1 and TRBJ1-1; TRBD1 matches at 7 bases. Trimming at V came to 3 bases and at J to 8 bases, leaving 2 bases not matched to a gene. This CDR3 region has 12 residues. The germline gives CDR1 KGHDR, CDR2 SFDVKD. The CDR3 here is CATSDGTAEAFF. The DNA of the CDR3 is TGTGCCACCAGTGATGGGACAGCCGAAGCTTTCTTT.

The chain links TRBV6-5 to TRBJ2-7; D remains ambiguous. The CDR3 consists of 14 residues. Germline loops: CDR1 MNHEY, CDR2 SVGAGI. The V and J ends lost 0 bases and 5 bases respectively, with 11 bases between them. CDR3 loop: CASSYSSYLDEQYF. The CDR3 DNA reads TGTGCCAGCAGTTACTCCTCCTATCTGGACGAGCAGTACTTC.

This clone was recorded a few times. The V gene is TRBV21-1, the J gene TRBJ2-5; TRBD1 reflects the table's D call only, with no check against the DNA. TRBV21-1 is a known pseudogene. This CDR3 has 17 amino acids. CDR3 sequence: CASSIPTGEKARETQYF. The CDR3, as DNA: TGTGCCAGCAGCATTCCGACAGGGGAGAAGGCCCGAGAGACCCAGTACTTC.

This chain connects TRBV3-1 (or the pseudogene TRBV3-2) to TRBJ2-5; no clear D. The V and J ends lost 1 base and 5 bases respectively, with 8 bases between them. The germline V gene has CDR1 LGHDT and CDR2 YNNKEL (reference sequence). The CDR3 runs to 13 residues. In nucleotides, the CDR3 is TGTGCCAGCAGCCAAGCAACACCCGAGACCCAGTACTTC. Amino acids: CASSQATPETQYF.

This clone was picked up one time. The genes are TRBV12-3 or TRBV12-4 and TRBJ2-2; 7 bases line up with TRBD1. Trimming at V came to 5 bases and at J to 9 bases, leaving 6 bases not matched to a gene. The CDR3 totals 13 residues. CDR3 DNA sequence: TGTGCCAGCAGTCGACAGGGTAATCGGGAGCTGTTTTTT. Translating gives CASSRQGNRELFF.

This clone was seen a few times. The rearrangement uses TRBV15 and TRBJ2-1; a weak D match, TRBD2 (6 bases). V lost 3 bases and J lost 3, with 21 bases in between. The CDR3 sequence is 18 residues long. From germline, CDR1 is LNHNV and CDR2 YYDKDF (reference sequence). The CDR3 sequence is CATSRGGGRQKLYNEQFF. The CDR3 nucleotides are TGTGCCACCAGCAGGGGGGGAGGTCGACAGAAGCTCTACAATGAGCAGTTCTTC.

This rearrangement joins TRBV28 to TRBJ2-2, with D possibly matching TRBD1 (6 bases). Germline values: CDR1 MDHEN, CDR2 SYDVKM. The ends were cut back, 8 bases at V and 4 bases at J, with 17 bases in the middle. CDR3 length: 15 residues. CDR3 protein: CASSAPGTITGELFF. The CDR3 DNA reads TGTGCCAGCTCCGCTCCAGGGACAATCACCGGGGAGCTGTTTTTT.

This chain links TRBV11-3 with TRBJ2-2; D is possibly TRBD1 (6 bases). Germline CDR1 and CDR2: SGHNT and YENEEA. The length of the CDR3 is 14 residues. V was clipped by 4 bases and J by 3 bases, with 9 bases between them. This CDR3 is CASSYRAHTGELFF. DNA for the CDR3: TGTGCCAGCAGCTACAGGGCCCACACCGGGGAGCTGTTTTTT.